These T cell receptor beta chains were read from a single sample in a study of blood T cells in healthy people across ages. Each CDR3 protein is one row after TCRdb ran MiXCR on the 5' RACE reads. The data hold approximately 670,000 distinct CDR3 sequences, with 35% to 50% observed a single time. The sequenced sample was blood. The receptors originated from a man aged 80 or over in good health. CDR3s include the opening cysteine and the closing phenylalanine or tryptophan. The D gene is left open where the match is weak. A row's size may be missing; if present it is once, few, many or a size class.

j_call clone_size v_call d_call cdr3_aa cdr3_nt
TRBJ2-3 . TRBV6-1 TRBD1 CASSEIDRETDTQYF TGTGCCAGCAGTGAGATTGACAGGGAGACAGATACGCAGTATTTT
TRBJ2-4 . TRBV7-3 TRBD1 CASSSRPGQGRRIAKNIQYF TGTGCCAGCAGCTCTAGACCGGGACAGGGGCGTAGAATAGCCAAAAACATTCAGTACTTC
TRBJ1-6 . TRBV12-3/TRBV12-4 . CASSFRVRESPLHF TGTGCCAGCAGTTTCCGAGTCAGGGAATCACCCCTCCACTTT
TRBJ2-2 many TRBV5-1 . CASSLRTGTGELFF TGCGCCAGCAGCCTCCGGACTGGGACCGGGGAGCTGTTTTTT
TRBJ1-5 . TRBV7-2 . CASSLVSRNQPQHF TGTGCCAGCAGCTTAGTGTCCCGCAATCAGCCCCAGCATTTT
TRBJ1-1 . TRBV7-8 . CASSRPEGGQTEAFF TGTGCCAGCAGCCGCCCTGAAGGAGGGCAGACTGAAGCTTTCTTT
TRBJ1-4 . TRBV29-1 . CSVKTGLQDGLFF TGCAGCGTAAAGACGGGACTTCAGGACGGACTGTTTTTT
TRBJ2-1 once TRBV28 TRBD2 CASSGGLAGEREQFF TGTGCCAGCAGTGGGGGACTAGCGGGAGAGCGAGAGCAGTTCTTC
TRBJ1-1 few TRBV25-1 . CASREGWTEAFF TGTGCCAGCAGAGAGGGGTGGACTGAAGCTTTCTTT
TRBJ2-5 . TRBV7-2 . CASSLRWAGAQETQYF TGTGCCAGCAGCTTGAGGTGGGCGGGGGCGCAAGAGACCCAGTACTTC
TRBJ1-2 . TRBV29-1 TRBD1 CSVQPTGVRYGYTF TGCAGCGTTCAACCTACAGGGGTTCGTTATGGCTACACCTTC
TRBJ2-3 once TRBV4-2 TRBD1 CASGPGTDTDTQYF TGTGCCAGCGGGCCCGGGACAGACACAGATACGCAGTATTTT
TRBJ2-5 . TRBV5-1 . CASSLRAGSQETQYF TGCGCCAGCAGCTTGCGAGCGGGCAGCCAAGAGACCCAGTACTTC
TRBJ2-7 many TRBV7-2 . CASSLGVAGGGYEQYF TGTGCCAGCAGCTTAGGGGTGGCCGGGGGCGGGTACGAGCAGTACTTC
TRBJ1-5 few TRBV20-1 . CSARGLGKQPQHF TGCAGTGCTAGAGGTTTGGGGAAACAGCCCCAGCATTTT
TRBJ2-1 . TRBV20-1 . CSAHAGEYNEQFF TGCAGTGCACATGCCGGAGAGTACAATGAGCAGTTCTTC
TRBJ2-7 . TRBV21-1 . CASRTRYRIYEQYF TGTGCCAGCAGGACCCGGTATCGGATCTACGAGCAGTACTTC
TRBJ2-5 . TRBV20-1 TRBD2 CSAFPSAGGQETQYF TGCAGTGCCTTCCCTTCAGCGGGGGGCCAAGAGACCCAGTACTTC
TRBJ2-3 few TRBV19 . CASRWETGNTDTQYF TGTGCCAGTAGATGGGAGACAGGAAACACAGATACGCAGTATTTT
TRBJ1-1 . TRBV5-1 . CASSLGIMNTEAFF TGCGCCAGCAGCTTGGGCATCATGAACACTGAAGCTTTCTTT
TRBJ2-7 few TRBV6-2/TRBV6-3 . CASKSDSSYEQYF TGTGCCAGCAAATCGGATAGCTCCTACGAGCAGTACTTC
TRBJ2-3 . TRBV5-1 TRBD2 CASSQSPGGPDTQYF TGCGCCAGCAGCCAATCTCCGGGGGGACCAGATACGCAGTATTTT
TRBJ2-7 . TRBV27 TRBD1 CASSTGQGTYEQYF TGTGCCAGCAGTACCGGACAGGGTACCTACGAGCAGTACTTC
TRBJ2-1 . TRBV5-5 . CASSPSGTPGNEQFF TGTGCCAGCAGCCCGTCGGGGACACCGGGCAATGAGCAGTTCTTC
TRBJ2-7 . TRBV20-1 . CSARITETYEQYF TGCAGTGCTAGAATTACAGAAACCTACGAGCAGTACTTC
TRBJ2-7 few TRBV11-3 . CASSLVWDTTGESYEQYF TGTGCCAGCAGCTTAGTTTGGGACACCACTGGGGAATCCTACGAGCAGTACTTC
TRBJ1-2 . TRBV4-2 . CASSVGAGYGYTF TGTGCCAGCAGCGTAGGGGCAGGCTATGGCTACACCTTC